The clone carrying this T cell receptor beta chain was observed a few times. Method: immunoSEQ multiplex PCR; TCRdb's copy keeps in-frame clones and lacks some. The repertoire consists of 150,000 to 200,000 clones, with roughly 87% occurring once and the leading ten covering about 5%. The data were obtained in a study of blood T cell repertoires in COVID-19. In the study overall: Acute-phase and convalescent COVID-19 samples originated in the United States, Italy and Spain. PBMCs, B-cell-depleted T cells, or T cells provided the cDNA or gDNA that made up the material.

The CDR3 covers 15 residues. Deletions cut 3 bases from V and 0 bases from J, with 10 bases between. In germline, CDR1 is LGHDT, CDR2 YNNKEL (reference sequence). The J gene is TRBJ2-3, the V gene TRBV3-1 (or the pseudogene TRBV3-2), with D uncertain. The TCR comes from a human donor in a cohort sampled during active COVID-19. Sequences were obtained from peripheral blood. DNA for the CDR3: TGTGCCAGCAGCCAGTGGTCTACGAGCACAGATACGCAGTATTTT. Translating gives CASSQWSTSTDTQYF.